Below, 19 T cell receptor beta chains from the same sample are listed, as sequenced in a study of cytomegalovirus exposure and HLA in healthy donors. The primer mix had 60 Vbeta and 13 Jbeta primers. Measured with immunoSEQ multiplex PCR; TCRdb has only the in-frame clones, and not every one. The table shows 110,000 or so clones, with over 60% occurring only once. The material sequenced was PBMCs. The receptor source for this set is a young man in good health and CMV-seropositive.

This clone has more than one count but fewer than ten. The genes are TRBV7-9 and TRBJ2-3, with 7 bases that match TRBD2. The CDR3 contains 14 residues. The germline V gene encodes CDR1 SEHNR and CDR2 FQNEAQ (reference sequence). Trimming took 3 bases from V and 5 from J; bases not matched to a gene: 5. The CDR3: CASSFSGVVDTQYF. CDR3 nucleotide sequence: TGTGCCAGCAGCTTCAGCGGGGTGGTAGATACGCAGTATTTT.

V is TRBV6-6 and J is TRBJ1-3; TRBD1 aligns across 9 bases. This CDR3 is 15 amino acids long. With 6 bases clipped from V and 4 bases from J, the junction kept 7 bases outside the gene matches. CDR1 is MNHNY and CDR2 is SVGAGI in the germline V gene (reference sequence). CDR3 DNA sequence: TGTGCCAGCAGAACCGGGACAGGGTCCGGAAACACCATATATTTT. It translates to CASRTGTGSGNTIYF.

The chain is built from TRBV6-5 and TRBJ2-3; D remains unclear. Germline loops: CDR1 MNHEY, CDR2 SVGAGI. The germline V and J ends were trimmed by 5 bases and 6 bases, with 12 bases remaining between them. The CDR3 spans 13 residues. In nucleotides, the CDR3 is TGTGCCAGCAGTCGTAGATATCGGGATACGCAGTATTTT. Its translation: CASSRRYRDTQYF.

This clone was counted a few times. The rearrangement links TRBV28 to TRBJ1-4, with a possible D match to TRBD1 (6 bases). There are 14 residues in the CDR3. The V gene's germline CDR1 is MDHEN and CDR2 SYDVKM. Trimming shortened V by 4 bases and J by 7 bases, and 13 bases separated the two germline ends. The CDR3 sequence is CASSWSRTVEKLFF. In nucleotides, the CDR3 is TGTGCCAGCAGTTGGTCCCGGACAGTTGAAAAACTGTTTTTT.

This clone was seen a handful of times. The junction differs from germline at one of its ends, possibly a read error. V and J are TRBV14 and TRBJ1-4; unclear D gene. CDR1 is SGHDN and CDR2 is FVKESK in the germline V gene. The CDR3 is made up of 13 amino acids. The CDR3 here is CASSAGLGGAVTF. The CDR3 bases are TGTGCCAGCAGCGCCGGACTGGGAGGAGCCGTAACTTTT.

In DNA, the CDR3 is TGTGCCAGCAGCTCTTATTGGGGACAGAGTTCCTATAATTCACCCCTCCACTTT. It translates to CASSSYWGQSSYNSPLHF. The chain combines TRBV7-8 with TRBJ1-6; TRBD1 matches at 7 bases. Trimming cost V 4 bases and J 1 base; bases outside gene matches: 10. CDR3 length: 18 amino acids. Per germline, CDR1 SGHVS and CDR2 FQNEAQ.

This clone was seen a handful of times. V usage is TRBV30 and J usage is TRBJ2-1, with 7 bases identical to TRBD1. V was pared by 1 base and J by 0 bases, with 3 bases of the junction left unmatched. The CDR3 covers 15 residues. CDR1 is GTSNPN, CDR2 SVGIG, per germline (reference sequence). This chain's CDR3 is CAWSETGSSYNEQFF. In DNA, the CDR3 is TGTGCCTGGAGTGAGACAGGGAGCTCCTACAATGAGCAGTTCTTC.

The V call is TRBV11-3, the J call TRBJ2-5, with 7 bases matching TRBD2. The CDR3 sequence is 14 residues long. Germline trimming cut 1 base from V and 1 base from J; bases unmatched to any gene: 0. Germline CDR1 reads SGHNT; CDR2 reads YENEEA. The CDR3 is CASSLGGGQETQYF. CDR3 DNA sequence: TGTGCCAGCAGCTTAGGGGGGGGCCAAGAGACCCAGTACTTC.

This chain joins TRBV28 and TRBJ1-2, with TRBD1 matching 8 bases. The length of the CDR3 is 13 residues. The germline V gene has CDR1 MDHEN and CDR2 SYDVKM. With V trimmed by 6 bases and J by 2 bases, 2 bases remained unmatched. CDR3 in amino acids: CASRPGGNYGYTF. CDR3 coding DNA: TGTGCCAGCAGGCCAGGGGGCAACTATGGCTACACCTTC.

The V call is TRBV10-1, the J call TRBJ1-1, with D uncertain. Per germline, CDR1 WNHNN and CDR2 SYGVQD (reference sequence). The V end lost 6 bases, the J end lost 6 bases, and 11 bases lay between the germline ends. The CDR3 sequence is 12 residues long. The CDR3 is CASSGRQAEAFF. In DNA form, the CDR3 reads TGCGCCAGCAGCGGCCGGCAGGCTGAAGCTTTCTTT.

CDR3 sequence reads: CASIGGETQYF. In nucleotides, the CDR3 is TGTGCCAGCATTGGGGGGGAGACCCAGTACTTC. The rearrangement uses TRBV6-5 and TRBJ2-5; D may be TRBD2 (6 bases). Germline values: CDR1 MNHEY, CDR2 SVGAGI. Trimming shortened V by 7 bases and J by 5 bases, and 8 bases separated the two germline ends. This CDR3 is 11 amino acids long.

The chain employs TRBV4-2 and TRBJ1-2; 12 nucleotides agree with TRBD1. The CDR3 runs 17 residues. Germline CDR1 is LGHNA and CDR2 is YNFKEQ. V was pared by 0 bases and J by 8 bases, with 10 bases of the junction left unmatched. The CDR3 sequence: CASSQDGGQGAGGGYTF. The CDR3 DNA is TGTGCCAGCAGCCAAGATGGGGGACAGGGGGCGGGCGGGGGCTACACCTTC.

The CDR3 DNA is TGTGCCAGCAGTAAACGGGACAGTGCTACCTACGAGCAGTACTTC. Translated, it gives CASSKRDSATYEQYF. V gene TRBV27 combines with J gene TRBJ2-7, with 7 bases fitting TRBD1. Looked up from germline, CDR1 is MNHEY and CDR2 is SMNVEV (reference sequence). The CDR3 extends over 15 amino acids. V lost 5 bases, J lost 2 bases, and 9 bases stayed unmatched.

The table lists this clone with a few counts. The DNA of the CDR3 is TGTGCCAGCAGTGAATCATCGGGGGGCTCAGATACGCAGTATTTT. This sequence encodes CASSESSGGSDTQYF. This chain connects TRBV6-1 to TRBJ2-3; D may be TRBD2 (7 bases). This CDR3 region has 15 residues. The germline V and J ends were trimmed by 2 bases and 4 bases, with 13 bases remaining between them. Germline-derived CDR1 and CDR2 are MNHNS and SASEGT.

The CDR3, as DNA: TGTGCCAGCAGCTTAGCGCTAGGAGTTTGGGAGACCCAGTACTTC. Amino acids: CASSLALGVWETQYF. The V and J genes are TRBV7-9 and TRBJ2-5; D not certain. CDR1 is SEHNR and CDR2 is FQNEAQ in the germline V gene (reference sequence). V gave up 0 bases and J gave up 5 bases, with 13 bases separating them. This CDR3 region has 15 residues.

The chain combines TRBV13 with TRBJ1-1, with 10 bases aligning to TRBD1. This CDR3 is built from 12 residues. Germline CDR1 reads PRHDT; CDR2 reads FYEKMQ (reference sequence). V shed 5 bases and J 8 bases; nucleotides not matched to a gene: 2. In DNA form, the CDR3 reads TGTGCCAGCAGCCGACAGGGGGCCGAAGCTTTCTTT. Amino acid sequence: CASSRQGAEAFF.

V and J are TRBV28 and TRBJ2-7; TRBD1 agrees at 9 bases. Per the germline V gene, CDR1 is MDHEN and CDR2 is SYDVKM. Trimming cost V 6 bases and J 6 bases; bases outside gene matches: 6. CDR3 length: 13 residues. CDR3 DNA: TGTGCCAGCAGGAAACAGGGGGCGGCCGAGCAGTACGTC. It codes for CASRKQGAAEQYV.

With regard to this clone: This specimen includes other DNA sequences encoding the same CDR3. V gene TRBV2 combines with J gene TRBJ2-5; 16 nucleotides match TRBD2. V shed 6 bases, J shed 8 bases, and the junction held 12 bases outside the gene matches. The germline CDR1 and CDR2 sequences are SNHLY and FYNNEI. This CDR3 is 17 amino acids long. The CDR3, as DNA: TGTGCCAGCAGGAGGGGACTAGCGGGGGGGCAGTCGTCCACCCAGTACTTC. Translating gives CASRRGLAGGQSSTQYF.

This chain joins TRBV19 and TRBJ1-4, with D possibly matching TRBD1 (5 bases). Trimming cost V 1 base and J 10 bases, with 10 bases left between them. Germline V gene data show CDR1 as LNHDA and CDR2 as SQIVND (reference sequence). There are 13 residues in the CDR3. CDR3 nucleotide sequence: TGTGCCAGTAGTATAGGGGGGGAAGGAAAACTGTTTTTT. Protein product: CASSIGGEGKLFF.